A selection of T cell receptor beta chains follows, all from one sample in a study of PD-L1 blockade in urothelial cancer. Assay used: immunoSEQ multiplex PCR; TCRdb lists only in-frame clones, some missing. The sample lists 80,000 to 95,000 clones, over 65% occurring once. The specimen was PBMCs, collected around atezolizumab (anti-PD-L1) treatment. These receptors were collected from a man aged 70 or older with urothelial cancer. Each CDR3 is given with its conserved first and last residue.

V: TRBV7-2
CDR3: CASSSRGSGTDTQYF

V: TRBV6-6
CDR3: CASTPEGGAGTQYF

V: TRBV6-1
CDR3: CASSEWTSGYNEQFF

V: TRBV4-1
CDR3: CASSQVEANSGNTIYF

V: TRBV5-8
CDR3: CASSLLDYEQYF

V: TRBV15
CDR3: CATSPRTGGGPQHF

V: TRBV29-1
CDR3: CSVEATMNTEAFF

V: TRBV2
CDR3: CASSEVAGGGNQPQHF

V: TRBV4-1
CDR3: CASSQDLAGGYNEQFF

V: TRBV7-2
CDR3: CASSLGGYTGELFF

V: TRBV5-1
CDR3: CASSPGTGVTEAFF

V: TRBV5-6
CDR3: CASRLGQTQETQYF

V: TRBV7-9
CDR3: CASSLGLAGVPGELFF

V: TRBV9
CDR3: CASSSGAGSDYNEQFF

V: TRBV7-8
CDR3: CASRPARDSNEQFF

V: TRBV4-1
CDR3: CASSQPMADTQYF

V: TRBV9
CDR3: CASSGLVGGEQFF

V: TRBV6-6
CDR3: CASKRTMWDTQYF

V: TRBV19
CDR3: CASSRTGEAGNTIYF

V: TRBV5-4
CDR3: CASSFKDRSAEQYF

V: TRBV11-2
CDR3: CASSSLSTSGAPSYEQYF

V: TRBV19
CDR3: CASSIRRTEAFF

V: TRBV7-8
CDR3: CASSERQGLETQYF

V: TRBV18
CDR3: CASSPEQGSNQPQHF

V: TRBV19
CDR3: CASSISDREQETQYF

V: TRBV5-1
CDR3: CASSLASGRLNEQFF

V: TRBV19
CDR3: CATSHFSGERAKNIQYF

V: TRBV2
CDR3: CASSPTGPMAEAFF

V: TRBV4-3
CDR3: CASSLPGTSVSYEQYF

V: TRBV2
CDR3: CASRAGTEASGELFF

V: TRBV7-3
CDR3: CASSLMRGNEQFF

V: TRBV6-5
CDR3: CASRGGRGTDTQYF

V: TRBV7-8
CDR3: CASSVQGSNTEAFF

V: TRBV5-4
CDR3: CASSLDIDSYEQYF

V: TRBV7-2
CDR3: CASSLGTGDETQYF

V: TRBV10-1
CDR3: CASTDDYEQFF

V: TRBV9
CDR3: CASSARTSGTYNEQFF

V: TRBV9
CDR3: CASNQLENTGELFF

V: TRBV11-2
CDR3: CASSLQVTGELFF